This note documents a single T cell receptor beta chain sequence. Its antigen is not known. The data stem from a study of CD8 T cells in Susac syndrome. Whole-study results and caveats: The study recognized that the number of individuals in its TCR sequencing and HLA analysis was relatively small.

CDR3 size: 15 residues. V shed 6 bases, J shed 8 bases, and the junction held 12 bases outside the gene matches. Looked up from germline, CDR1 is SEHNR and CDR2 is FQNEAQ (reference sequence). The sequenced target, TCR beta, came from blood CD8+ and CD4+ T cells. The CD8+ and CD4+ T cells were negatively isolated, with the TEMRA cells enriched by FACS. An amount of RNA that ranged from roughly 0.45 to 1 ug was reverse transcribed with random hexamers. The method of amplification for TCR beta CDR3 was immunoSEQ multiplex PCR, covering 54 Vbeta and 13 Jbeta. TCRdb redid the calling of the immunoSEQ multiplex PCR reads with MiXCR, one entry per CDR3 protein. The sample includes about 240,000 distinct CDR3 sequences, 90% to 96% seen only once; the top ten take around 0.093%.

This receptor was identified in a human donor with Susac syndrome. The chain carries TRBV7-9 and TRBJ1-4, with 7 bases fitting TRBD1. The sequencing input was CD4+ T cells from PBMCs. CDR3 sequence (DNA): TGTGCCAGCAGACCGGGACAGCCGGGGATGGAAAAACTGTTTTTT. It translates to CASRPGQPGMEKLFF.